This T cell receptor (beta chain) was documented in a study of technical replicates of blood from a handful of donors. The germline V gene encodes CDR1 GTSNPN and CDR2 SVGIG (reference sequence). Trimming removed 4 bases at V and 4 bases at J, with 18 bases between. The CDR3 runs 15 residues. Clones were read by immunoSEQ multiplex PCR, and TCRdb kept only the in-frame ones, dropping some. Of about 49,000 clones listed, more than 85% were seen once; the top ten hold approximately 3.9%. Sequencing used PBMCs. This receptor was obtained from a human donor in good health. Some clones in this sample may be carry-over from other donors' samples. The chain combines TRBV30 with TRBJ2-3, with D perhaps TRBD1 (6 bases). The CDR3 here is CAWTPTGQWADTQYF. CDR3 nucleotide sequence: TGTGCCTGGACTCCTACCGGACAGTGGGCAGATACGCAGTATTTT.